The T cell receptor beta chain described here comes from a study of response to subunit inactivated influenza vaccine. TCRdb ran MiXCR on the RT-PCR reads and lists one entry per CDR3 protein. This table has about 780,000 distinct CDR3 sequences, around 18% appearing once. Whole-study findings and limits: Authors suggested seasonal influenza vaccinations each recruit few new T cells.

In this sample, this clonotype turned up many times. What it binds is not known. The CDR3 covers 14 residues. Trimming shortened V by 3 bases and J by 2 bases, and 13 bases separated the two germline ends. Germline assignment: CDR1 DFQATT and CDR2 SNEGSKA (reference sequence). Specimen: PBMCs from blood, collected 4 to 6 days after vaccination. This chain joins TRBV20-1 and TRBJ2-5; D might be TRBD2 (6 bases). This clonotype originated in a man aged 45-65 years who received an inactivated influenza vaccine. This chain's CDR3 is CSASTGGRQETQYF. For the CDR3, the DNA is TGCAGTGCTAGCACAGGAGGGCGACAAGAGACCCAGTACTTC.